This TCR beta chain came from a study of CD8 T cells in Susac syndrome. Study-level points and caveats: An acknowledgment was made by the study that its TCR sequencing and HLA analysis involved relatively few individuals.

Note on this clonotype: The antigen remains unidentified.

After extraction with the RNeasy kit, about 0.45 to 1 ug of the RNA was reverse transcribed using random hexamers. TCR beta CDR3 was amplified by immunoSEQ covering 54 Vbeta and 13 Jbeta. TCRdb re-called the immunoSEQ multiplex PCR reads through MiXCR, storing one row per CDR3 protein. The profile shows about 70,000 distinct CDR3 sequences, over 90% of them singletons. Blood CD8+ and CD4+ T cells underwent high-throughput TCR beta sequencing. Control patients had untreated stable or active relapsing-remitting multiple sclerosis by revised McDonald criteria. Trimming at V came to 6 bases and at J to 2 bases, leaving 4 bases not matched to a gene. CDR3 length: 13 residues. Per germline, CDR1 DFQATT and CDR2 SNEGSKA (reference sequence).

The sequencing sample was made of CD4+ T cells from PBMCs. This sequence was found in a human donor with multiple sclerosis. The chain joins TRBV20-1 to TRBJ2-7; 10 bases are shared with TRBD2. The CDR3, as DNA: TGCAGTGCCACTAGCGGGGCAGCCTACGAGCAGTACTTC. Its translation: CSATSGAAYEQYF.